Sequencing of this T cell receptor beta chain was carried out in a study of blood T cell repertoires in COVID-19. This table comes from immunoSEQ multiplex PCR, and its TCRdb copy is limited to in-frame clones, with some not included. The sample lists a few hundred thousand clones, around 87% occurring once. The CDR3 has 13 residues. The junction had 5 bases not matched to a gene; V was cut back by 6 bases and J by 6 bases. Germline V CDR1 and CDR2: LNHDA, SQIVND (reference sequence). Material for sequencing was peripheral blood. This sequence originates from a woman aged 50 to 65 who had recovered from COVID-19. This chain links TRBV19 with TRBJ2-7; 10 bases agree with TRBD2. As DNA, the CDR3 is TGTGCCAGTAGCAGCGGGAGGGGCCTCGAGCAGTACTTC. This sequence encodes CASSSGRGLEQYF.